These 5 T cell receptor beta chains came from one sample sequenced in a study of cytomegalovirus exposure and HLA in healthy donors. This table comes from immunoSEQ multiplex PCR, and its TCRdb copy is limited to in-frame clones, with some not included. This sample yields some 350,000 clones, of which around 90% are seen a single time; over 1% belongs to the top ten. The sample was PBMCs. The receptors stem from a woman aged 25 to 39 in good health and CMV-seropositive.

The gene calls are TRBV7-3 and TRBJ1-1; 8 nucleotides match TRBD1. The ends lost 3 bases at V and 1 base at J; junction bases unmatched: 7. Germline CDR1 and CDR2: SGHTA and FQGTGA. The CDR3 contains 16 residues. The CDR3 loop is CASSFSHTGGNTEAFF. The CDR3 DNA follows: TGTGCCAGCAGCTTTTCCCATACAGGGGGGAACACTGAAGCTTTCTTT.

This clone has just one count. The chain recombines TRBV7-2 with TRBJ1-2; no firm D call. CDR3 length: 15 residues. V shed 2 bases and J shed 0 bases, with 10 bases lying between them. CDR1 and CDR2 (germline): SGHTA, FQGNSA. This chain's CDR3 is CASSLFSVTNYGYTF. DNA for the CDR3: TGTGCCAGCAGCTTATTTTCAGTCACTAACTATGGCTACACCTTC.

This chain links TRBV5-1 with TRBJ1-1, with 8 bases identical to TRBD1. V lost 2 bases, J lost 4 bases, and 1 base stayed unmatched. The germline V gene has CDR1 SGHRS and CDR2 YFSETQ. CDR3 length: 13 amino acids. For the CDR3, the DNA is TGCGCCAGCAGCTTTCAGGGGGCCACTGAAGCTTTCTTT. Residues: CASSFQGATEAFF.

The chain couples TRBV2 to TRBJ1-4, with 7 nucleotides matching TRBD1. Trimming removed 7 bases from V and 12 bases from J; junction bases left unmatched: 17. The CDR3 is 15 amino acids. Germline lookup yields CDR1 SNHLY and CDR2 FYNNEI. This CDR3 reads CASTQGGRGAGELFF. The CDR3 DNA follows: TGTGCCAGCACTCAAGGGGGCAGGGGGGCTGGGGAACTGTTTTTT. Complete variable domain (other parts from reference TRBV2 and TRBJ1-4): EPEVTQTPSHQVTQMGQEVILRCVPISNHLYFYWYRQILGQKVEFLVSFYNNEISEKSEIFDDQFSVERPDGSNFTLKIRSTKLEDSAMYFCASTQGGRGAGELFFGSGTQLSVL.

The rearrangement uses TRBV11-2 and TRBJ2-2; D possibly corresponds to TRBD1 (5 bases). The V end lost 11 bases, the J end lost 2 bases, and 12 bases lay between the germline ends. The V gene's germline CDR1 is SGHAT and CDR2 FQNNGV. The CDR3 loop spans 13 amino acids. The CDR3 here is CASGRTNTGELFF. DNA of the CDR3: TGTGCCTCAGGGCGGACAAACACCGGGGAGCTGTTTTTT.